This T cell receptor (beta chain) was observed in a study of cytotoxic CD8 clonotypes in ibrutinib-treated CLL. About the study: Samples averaged around 280,000 productive templates and tens of thousands of productive rearrangements. Regarding the study as a whole: Clonality, elevated at ibrutinib response, dropped back toward baseline at progression.

The table came from immunoSEQ multiplex PCR; TCRdb's copy has only in-frame clones and leaves some out. In the table there are approximately 50,000 clones, around 52% of which are singletons. TCR beta library input comprised roughly 2 micrograms of genomic DNA from cryopreserved PBMCs. Of note for this clone: Its antigen is undetermined.

The clonotype comes from a human donor with chronic lymphocytic leukemia. Sequenced material: PBMCs, taken at disease progression, from a patient treated with ibrutinib.

This chain's CDR3 is CASSYPPGGNEKLFF. CDR3 DNA: TGTGCCAGCAGTTACCCCCCCGGAGGAAATGAAAAACTGTTTTTT. The V and J genes are TRBV6-6 and TRBJ1-4; D remains unclear. The length of the CDR3 is 15 residues. CDR1 MNHNY and CDR2 SVGAGI come from the germline V gene (reference sequence). Between the trimmed V and J ends, which lost 2 bases and 5 bases, there was a span of 12 bases.